This T cell receptor beta chain was profiled in a study of blood T cells in healthy people across ages. The CDR3 length is 13 residues. Germline V gene lookup returns CDR1 SGHAT and CDR2 FQNNGV. This clonotype showed up just a few times. Through a sample-barcoded 5' primer and a J-beta primer mix, a second PCR was run for roughly 6 to 12 cycles. TCRdb redid the calling of the 5' RACE reads with MiXCR, one entry per CDR3 protein. The sample has roughly 720,000 distinct CDR3 sequences, about 55% seen once; the top ten hold approximately 40%. The rearrangement uses TRBV11-2 and TRBJ2-4; D is unclear. The assigned J gene may be wrong: the sequence end matches TRBJ2-7 better. This clonotype originated in a man older than 75 in good health. The sample comprised blood. The CDR3 spells CASSLQVSGEQYF. The CDR3 DNA sequence: TGTGCCAGCAGCTTGCAGGTCTCGGGCGAGCAGTACTTC.